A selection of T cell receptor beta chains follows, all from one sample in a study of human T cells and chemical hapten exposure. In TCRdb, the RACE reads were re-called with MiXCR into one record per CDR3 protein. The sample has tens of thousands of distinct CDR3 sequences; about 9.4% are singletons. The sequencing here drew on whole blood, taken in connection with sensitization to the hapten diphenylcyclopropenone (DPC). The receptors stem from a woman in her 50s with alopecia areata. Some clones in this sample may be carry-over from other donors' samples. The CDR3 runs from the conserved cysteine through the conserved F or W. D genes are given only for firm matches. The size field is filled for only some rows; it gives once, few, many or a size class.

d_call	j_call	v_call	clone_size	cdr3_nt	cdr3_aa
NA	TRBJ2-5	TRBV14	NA	TGTGCCAGCAGCCAAGCAGAGACCCAGTACTTC	CASSQAETQYF
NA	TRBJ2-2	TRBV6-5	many	TGTGCCAGCAAAGAAAGTTGGATCGCCGGGGAGCTGTTTTTT	CASKESWIAGELFF
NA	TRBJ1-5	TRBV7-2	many	TGTGCCAGCAGCCCACGAAGAACGGGTCCTCATCAGCCCCAGCATTTT	CASSPRRTGPHQPQHF
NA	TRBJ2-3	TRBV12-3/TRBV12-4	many	TGTGCCAGCAAACTAAGAACAGGGAGCACAGATACGCAGTATTTT	CASKLRTGSTDTQYF
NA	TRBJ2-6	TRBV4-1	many	TGCGCCAGCAGCCAAGATCAGACTTCTGGGGCCAACGTCCTGACTTTC	CASSQDQTSGANVLTF
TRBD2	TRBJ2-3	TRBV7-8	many	TGTGCCAGCAGCTTCCTGACTAGCCCAAATCGGGCAGATACGCAGTATTTT	CASSFLTSPNRADTQYF
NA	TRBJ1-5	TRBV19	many	TGTGCCAGTAGTACCGTCCCTTTTGATGTAGGTGGAAATCAGCCCCAGCATTTT	CASSTVPFDVGGNQPQHF
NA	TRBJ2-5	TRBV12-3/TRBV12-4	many	TGTGCCAGCAGTTTTTCGGCCTCAGGCTGGACGGGGGAGACCCAGTACTTC	CASSFSASGWTGETQYF
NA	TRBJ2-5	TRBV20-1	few	TGCAGTGCTAGGGTGGAGAGCCGAGAGACCCAGTACTTC	CSARVESRETQYF
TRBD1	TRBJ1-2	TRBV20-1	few	TGCAGTGCTAGACGGGACAGGGAATGGCAGGGCTACACCTTC	CSARRDREWQGYTF
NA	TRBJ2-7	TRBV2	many	TGTGCCAGCATGAGGGGGGGATCCTACGAGCAGTACTTC	CASMRGGSYEQYF
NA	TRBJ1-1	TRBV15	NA	TGTGCCACCAGCTGGGGACGGGGATACACTGAAGCTTTCTTT	CATSWGRGYTEAFF
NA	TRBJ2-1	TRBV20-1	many	TGCAGTGCTAGAAAGGCCGGGGCTGCCTACAATGAGCAGTTCTTC	CSARKAGAAYNEQFF
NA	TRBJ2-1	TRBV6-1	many	TGTGCCAGCAGTGCCTATTTCTCCTACAATGAGCAGTTCTTC	CASSAYFSYNEQFF
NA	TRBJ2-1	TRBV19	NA	TGTGCCAGTAGTATATCCGGGCCTGAGCAGTTCTTC	CASSISGPEQFF
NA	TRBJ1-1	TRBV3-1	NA	TGTGCCAGCAGCCAAGTCTCCGACAGCACTGAAGCTTTCTTT	CASSQVSDSTEAFF
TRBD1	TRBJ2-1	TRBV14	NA	TGTGCCAGCAGCCAAGCCGGGACAGACTTCTACAATGAGCAGTTCTTC	CASSQAGTDFYNEQFF
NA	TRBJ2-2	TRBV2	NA	TGTGCCAGCAGTGCGCTGGCGTCCGGGGAGCTGTTTTTT	CASSALASGELFF
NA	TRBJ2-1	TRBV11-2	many	TGTGCCAGCAGCTTAGCCTCGGGGCTATCCATATACAATGAGCAGTTCTTC	CASSLASGLSIYNEQFF
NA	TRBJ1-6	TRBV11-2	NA	TGTGCCAGCAGCTCGGGACCCCTCCACTTT	CASSSGPLHF
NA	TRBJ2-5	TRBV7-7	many	TGTGCCAGCAGCGCCGGGACCTCAGGACTCGAGACCCAGTACTTC	CASSAGTSGLETQYF
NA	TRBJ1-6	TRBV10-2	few	TGCGCCACCACGCCGAGAAATAATTCACCCCTCCACTTT	CATTPRNNSPLHF
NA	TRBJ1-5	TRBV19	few	TGTGCCAGTAGTATAGGGGAAAGAGGCCAGCCCCAGCATTTT	CASSIGERGQPQHF
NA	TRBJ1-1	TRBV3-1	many	TGTGCCAGCAGCCAACTAGCGAACACTGAAGCTTTCTTT	CASSQLANTEAFF
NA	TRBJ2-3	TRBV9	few	TGTGCCAGCAGCTTTACCGTCACAGATACGCAGTATTTT	CASSFTVTDTQYF
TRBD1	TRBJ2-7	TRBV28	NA	TGTGCCAGCGAGGGACAGGGGCCGGTCTACGAGCAGTACTTC	CASEGQGPVYEQYF
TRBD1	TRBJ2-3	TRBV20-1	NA	TGCAGTGCTAGGGGACAGGGCACAGATACGCAGTATTTT	CSARGQGTDTQYF
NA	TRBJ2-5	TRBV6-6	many	TGTGCCAGCAGTGACCAGGGGCACCAAGAGACCCAGTACTTC	CASSDQGHQETQYF
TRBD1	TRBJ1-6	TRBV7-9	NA	TGTGCCAGCAGCCCCAGCGGGACAGAGCATTCACCCCTCCACTTT	CASSPSGTEHSPLHF
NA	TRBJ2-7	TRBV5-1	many	TGCGCCAGCAGCTTGGACGGAGCCTACGAGCAGTACTTC	CASSLDGAYEQYF
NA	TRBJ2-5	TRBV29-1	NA	TGCAGCGTTGAAGAACTAGTAGGAGAGACCCAGTACTTC	CSVEELVGETQYF
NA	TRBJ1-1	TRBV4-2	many	TGTGCCAGCAGCCAACCAATTACAGCCATGAACACTGAAGCTTTCTTT	CASSQPITAMNTEAFF
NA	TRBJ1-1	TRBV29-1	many	TGCAGCGTTGTTCTTACTGAAGCTTTCTTT	CSVVLTEAFF
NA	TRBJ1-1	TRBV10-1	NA	TGCGCCAGTATGGGGGGCGCGGGTACTGAAGCTTTCTTT	CASMGGAGTEAFF
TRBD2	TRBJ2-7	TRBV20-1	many	TGCAGTGCCCACCCTCCGGGAGGCAGGGAGCAGTACTTC	CSAHPPGGREQYF